This paragraph reports one T cell receptor beta chain. Antigen unknown. Other DNA sequences in the same sample also yield this CDR3. Data came from immunoSEQ multiplex PCR; TCRdb stores just in-frame clones and leaves some out. The data hold under 1 million clones, with approximately 92% observed a single time. Positive CCR7 selection of CD45RO-negative cells yielded the naive CD8 cells, and terminally differentiated effector memory CD45RA+ cells were excluded. CDR3 length: 9 amino acids. The V and J ends lost 4 bases and 4 bases respectively, with 1 base between them. In germline, CDR1 is SQVTM, CDR2 ANQGSEA. This entry is derived from a study of shared clonotypes between healthy human individuals. Overall study results and limits: For naive CD4 cells, roughly 5.5% of clonotypes were shared across a handful of donors. Naive subsets tended to show greater estimated richness than memory subsets.

Material for sequencing was naive CD8+ T cells sorted from blood. The chain joins TRBV29-1 to TRBJ2-5; D gene uncertain. The sequence derives from a man aged 25 to 40 in good health. For the CDR3, the DNA is TGCAGCGTTGGAGAGACCCAGTACTTC. It specifies CSVGETQYF.